The 31 T cell receptor beta chains in this list originate from one sample, sequenced in a study of T cell responses to AZD1222 COVID-19 vaccine (dated by TCRdb to the early 2020s). The time point label corresponds to: baseline before first vaccination. Library preparation employed the immunoSEQ multiplex PCR assay. Not all clones reach the TCRdb copy of this immuneACCESS table, which keeps in-frame sequences only. Checked studies attribute under half of the gap to unresolved V genes and leave the rest unexplained. The sample yields roughly 100,000 clones; around 86% were counted once. About 5% of the sample lies in the top ten. Specimen: peripheral blood, collected on day 0 of AZD1222 vaccination. All receptors come from an adult in good health.

This chain joins TRBV5-1 and TRBJ2-1, with D tentatively TRBD1 (6 bases). V lost 0 bases, J lost 6 bases, and 16 bases lay in between. Germline assignment: CDR1 SGHRS and CDR2 YFSETQ. This CDR3 contains 16 residues. CDR3 bases: TGCGCCAGCAGCTTGGAAGGATTAGCAGGGGCCAATGAGCAGTTCTTC. Encoded protein: CASSLEGLAGANEQFF.

CDR3 sequence: CASSFGGRAGYEQYF. Written as DNA, the CDR3 is TGTGCCAGCAGTTTTGGAGGGAGGGCCGGGTACGAGCAGTACTTC. The chain couples TRBV27 to TRBJ2-7, with 7 bases matching TRBD2. V shed 3 bases and J 4 bases; nucleotides not matched to a gene: 9. The CDR3 loop spans 15 amino acids. Germline V gene lookup returns CDR1 MNHEY and CDR2 SMNVEV (reference sequence).

Only a few counts were recorded for this clone. The same CDR3 is also encoded by other DNA sequences in this sample. This rearrangement joins TRBV2 to TRBJ2-3; the D is unclear. Between the trimmed V and J ends, which lost 7 bases and 3 bases, there was a span of 14 bases. This CDR3 is built from 14 residues. The germline V gene encodes CDR1 SNHLY and CDR2 FYNNEI. In nucleotides, the CDR3 is TGTGCCAGCAATCCCCGAGCGTCGACAGATACGCAGTATTTT. This translates into CASNPRASTDTQYF. Looking up the rest from reference TRBV2 and TRBJ2-3 gives the full variable domain: EPEVTQTPSHQVTQMGQEVILRCVPISNHLYFYWYRQILGQKVEFLVSFYNNEISEKSEIFDDQFSVERPDGSNFTLKIRSTKLEDSAMYFCASNPRASTDTQYFGPGTRLTVL.

The J gene is TRBJ2-3, the V gene TRBV7-3, with D unresolved. Trimming left V 5 bases short and J 6 bases short, with 12 bases between. The CDR3 consists of 13 residues. The V gene's germline CDR1 is SGHTA and CDR2 FQGTGA. CDR3 residues: CASSNGRADTQYF. The CDR3 DNA reads as TGTGCCAGCAGCAATGGCCGAGCGGATACGCAGTATTTT. The variable domain in full, completed from reference TRBV7-3 and TRBJ2-3, reads GAGVSQTPSNKVTEKGKYVELRCDPISGHTALYWYRQSLGQGPEFLIYFQGTGAADDSGLPNDRFFAVRPEGSVSTLKIQRTERGDSAVYLCASSNGRADTQYFGPGTRLTVL.

This sequence joins TRBV11-2 and TRBJ2-1, with TRBD2 identical over 10 bases. The trim removed 4 bases at V and 5 bases at J, leaving 5 bases unmatched. Germline V gene data show CDR1 as SGHAT and CDR2 as FQNNGV. There are 15 residues in the CDR3. This CDR3 reads CASSYRTSGNNEQFF. In nucleotides, the CDR3 is TGTGCCAGCAGCTATCGGACTAGCGGTAACAATGAGCAGTTCTTC.

This chain links TRBV11-2 with TRBJ2-2; D uncertain. Trimming took 3 bases from V and 6 from J, leaving 8 bases between them. This CDR3 spans 13 amino acids. The germline V gene encodes CDR1 SGHAT and CDR2 FQNNGV. The CDR3, as DNA: TGTGCCAGCAGCTTCCCGTTAGCCGGGGAGCTGTTTTTT. Encoded protein: CASSFPLAGELFF.

This clone was found once. The J gene is TRBJ2-1, the V gene TRBV10-3; D gene ambiguous. The CDR3 extends over 12 amino acids. V lost 7 bases to trimming and J lost 9 bases, with 13 bases between them. CDR1 and CDR2 (germline): ENHRY, SYGVKD. CDR3 sequence: CAIKRELGEQFF. CDR3 in DNA: TGTGCCATCAAGCGAGAACTTGGTGAGCAGTTCTTC.

V and J are TRBV7-2 and TRBJ1-2; D possibly corresponds to TRBD1 (5 bases). Per the germline V gene, CDR1 is SGHTA and CDR2 is FQGNSA. The germline V and J ends were trimmed by 5 bases and 8 bases, with 12 bases remaining between them. The length of the CDR3 is 12 residues. CDR3 amino acids: CASSPERGGYTF. The CDR3 DNA reads TGTGCCAGCAGCCCCGAGCGGGGCGGCTACACCTTC.

The CDR3 DNA follows: TGTGCCAGCAGCCAAAACACGGGTCGGGAGCAGTACTTC. Its protein product is CASSQNTGREQYF. The rearrangement uses TRBV6-5 and TRBJ2-7, with D uncertain. This CDR3 comprises 13 residues. CDR1 is MNHEY and CDR2 is SVGAGI in the germline V gene. V lost 6 bases, J lost 7 bases, and 16 bases lay in between.

The rearrangement joins TRBV5-6 to TRBJ1-2, with 7 bases aligning to TRBD1. CDR3 size: 13 residues. Germline V gene data show CDR1 as SGHDT and CDR2 as YYEEEE. With 2 bases clipped from V and 3 bases from J, the junction kept 1 base outside the gene matches. The CDR3 protein is CASSLGGHYGYTF. Written as DNA, the CDR3 is TGTGCCAGCAGCTTAGGGGGCCACTATGGCTACACCTTC.

The rearrangement joins TRBV18 to TRBJ2-7; 7 bases match TRBD1. Trimming at V came to 4 bases and at J to 5 bases, leaving 5 bases not matched to a gene. This CDR3 comprises 13 residues. Per the germline V gene, CDR1 is KGHSH and CDR2 is LQKENI. The CDR3 loop reads CASSLDRVDEQYF. The CDR3 region has the DNA TGTGCCAGCTCACTCGACAGGGTTGACGAGCAGTACTTC.

This clone was seen a single time. The rearrangement uses TRBV7-8 and TRBJ2-7, with 8 bases aligning to TRBD2. CDR1 is SGHVS and CDR2 is FQNEAQ in the germline V gene. Trimming at V came to 4 bases and at J to 8 bases, leaving 10 bases not matched to a gene. The CDR3 is made up of 14 amino acids. CDR3 coding DNA: TGTGCCAGCAGCTCCGGTAGCGGGGAGTTCAAGCAGTACTTC. Its translation is CASSSGSGEFKQYF.

This clone was recorded only once. This sequence joins TRBV25-1 and TRBJ1-5, with 8 nucleotides matching TRBD1. The V gene's germline CDR1 is MGHDK and CDR2 SYGVNS. Trimming at V came to 3 bases and at J to 6 bases, leaving 7 bases not matched to a gene. There are 15 residues in the CDR3. The DNA for the CDR3 is TGTGCCAGCAGTGATTCGGACAGGGTGGCTCAGCCCCAGCATTTT. Translated, it gives CASSDSDRVAQPQHF.

The chain couples TRBV27 to TRBJ2-5, with TRBD2 matching over 10 bases. Germline CDR1 reads MNHEY; CDR2 reads SMNVEV (reference sequence). This CDR3 has 16 amino acids. Losses at the gene ends were 6 bases for V and 5 bases for J; bases not matched to a gene: 12. CDR3 in amino acids: CASRETASGSWETQYF. The DNA for the CDR3 is TGTGCCAGCAGGGAAACCGCTAGCGGGAGTTGGGAGACCCAGTACTTC.

The gene calls are TRBV30 and TRBJ1-2; maybe TRBD1 (6 bases). The V end lost 0 bases, the J end lost 6 bases, and 14 bases lay between the germline ends. The CDR3 is 14 residues long. CDR1 is GTSNPN and CDR2 is SVGIG in the germline V gene (reference sequence). The CDR3 region has the DNA TGTGCCTGGAGTGTACGCCCCAGGGGTAATGGCTACACCTTC. Translation: CAWSVRPRGNGYTF.

The rearrangement joins TRBV7-2 to TRBJ2-3, with D hard to call. Germline assignment: CDR1 SGHTA and CDR2 FQGNSA. V was cut by 7 bases and J by 1 base, with 6 bases left in between. This CDR3 is built from 12 residues. Here the CDR3 reads CASTLGTDTQYF. The CDR3 DNA sequence: TGTGCCAGCACACTTGGCACAGATACGCAGTATTTT.

The chain uses TRBV6-9 and TRBJ2-1; a possible D gene is TRBD2 (5 bases). CDR3 length equals 14 residues. CDR1 is MNHGY and CDR2 is SVAAGI in the germline V gene. V lost 3 bases and J 7 bases, leaving 13 bases between the germline ends. This chain's CDR3 is CASSYRGLKNEQFF. In nucleotides, the CDR3 is TGTGCCAGCAGTTACCGTGGACTCAAGAATGAGCAGTTCTTC.

This chain uses TRBV2 with TRBJ2-5; D is perhaps TRBD2 (5 bases). The length of the CDR3 is 14 residues. With 2 bases removed from V and 5 bases from J, the gap between germline ends came to 12 bases. In germline, CDR1 is SNHLY, CDR2 FYNNEI. CDR3: CASSENTRRETQYF. In nucleotides, the CDR3 is TGTGCCAGCAGTGAAAACACTAGGCGGGAGACCCAGTACTTC. The full variable domain, rest sourced from reference TRBV2 and TRBJ2-5, is EPEVTQTPSHQVTQMGQEVILRCVPISNHLYFYWYRQILGQKVEFLVSFYNNEISEKSEIFDDQFSVERPDGSNFTLKIRSTKLEDSAMYFCASSENTRRETQYFGPGTRLLVL.

The rearrangement uses TRBV19 and TRBJ2-1, with D perhaps matching TRBD2 (6 bases). CDR1 and CDR2 from the germline V gene are LNHDA and SQIVND (reference sequence). The CDR3 is 13 residues long. Trimming removed 5 bases at V and 9 bases at J, with 14 bases between. CDR3 sequence reads: CASSPRLGSEQFF. The CDR3 DNA is TGTGCCAGTAGTCCGAGACTAGGGAGTGAGCAGTTCTTC.

This clone was found a few times. This chain uses TRBV6-6 with TRBJ1-6; tentative D call: TRBD1 (6 bases). The CDR3 is 11 residues long. Per germline, CDR1 MNHNY and CDR2 SVGAGI (reference sequence). The DNA of the CDR3 is TGTGCGGGGGGCGTAGGGTCACCCCTCCACTTT. Protein product: CAGGVGSPLHF.

This chain uses TRBV2 with TRBJ1-2, with D unresolved. The germline V gene has CDR1 SNHLY and CDR2 FYNNEI. Trimming took 2 bases from V and 0 from J, leaving 10 bases between them. This CDR3 region has 15 residues. CDR3 sequence reads: CASSESLHSNYGYTF. DNA for the CDR3: TGTGCCAGCAGTGAAAGCCTTCATTCTAACTATGGCTACACCTTC.

The chain carries TRBV27 and TRBJ2-1; 10 positions agree with TRBD1. The junction had 4 bases not matched to a gene; V was cut back by 2 bases and J by 6 bases. CDR1 is MNHEY, CDR2 SMNVEV, per germline (reference sequence). The CDR3 extends over 15 amino acids. CDR3 sequence: CASSLMGQGPNEQFF. The DNA for the CDR3 is TGTGCCAGCAGTTTAATGGGACAGGGGCCCAATGAGCAGTTCTTC.

V and J are TRBV6-2 or TRBV6-3 and TRBJ2-7, with 10 bases identical to TRBD2. CDR1 is MNHEY, CDR2 SVGEGT, per germline. This CDR3 spans 16 amino acids. Trimming removed 7 bases from V and 3 bases from J; junction bases left unmatched: 12. In DNA, the CDR3 is TGTGCCAGCATCCCCCGCGGGCTAGCGGGAGTCTACGAGCAGTACTTC. Its translation is CASIPRGLAGVYEQYF.

The genes are TRBV6-5 and TRBJ1-5; weak D call: TRBD1 (5 bases). Germline assignment: CDR1 MNHEY and CDR2 SVGAGI. Trimming pared 6 bases from V and 1 base from J, leaving 10 bases between. The CDR3 has 14 residues. Written as DNA, the CDR3 is TGTGCCAGCAGGCGGGGGGAGAGCAATCAGCCCCAGCATTTT. Translating gives CASRRGESNQPQHF.

This clone was seen once. The chain joins TRBV24-1 to TRBJ2-1; D may be TRBD1 or TRBD2 (5 bases each). The CDR3 covers 15 residues. CDR1 and CDR2 (germline): KGHDR, SFDVKD. V shed 6 bases and J shed 7 bases, with 18 bases lying between them. CDR3 DNA sequence: TGTGCCACCAGTCGAGGGGTCGGGGTTGAGAATGAGCAGTTCTTC. Translation: CATSRGVGVENEQFF.

V usage is TRBV7-2 and J usage is TRBJ2-7; TRBD1 agrees at 9 bases. J gave up 7 bases and V 3 bases, and 4 bases lay outside the gene matches. Germline CDR1 and CDR2: SGHTA and FQGNSA. There are 13 residues in the CDR3. The CDR3 coding sequence is TGTGCCAGCAGCTTGAACAGGGGGCGTGAGCAGTACTTC. Translation: CASSLNRGREQYF.

The CDR3 region is CATSETGQGRDPYIQYF. The CDR3 coding sequence is TGTGCCACCAGTGAAACTGGACAGGGTAGGGACCCTTACATTCAGTACTTC. The chain links TRBV24-1 to TRBJ2-4; 8 nucleotides agree with TRBD1. The V and J ends lost 4 bases and 8 bases, in that order; junction bases with no gene match: 15. From germline, CDR1 is KGHDR and CDR2 SFDVKD. This CDR3 has 17 residues.

The V gene is TRBV19, the J gene TRBJ1-4; TRBD1 matches at 9 bases. CDR3 length equals 13 residues. Germline V gives CDR1 LNHDA, CDR2 SQIVND (reference sequence). V lost 4 bases and J lost 7; bases outside the gene matches: 1. The CDR3 DNA follows: TGTGCCAGTAGTACGGACAGGGGTGAAAAACTGTTTTTT. Its protein is CASSTDRGEKLFF.

The chain links TRBV12-3 or TRBV12-4 to TRBJ2-2, with D unresolved. The CDR3 contains 12 residues. V gave up 2 bases and J gave up 7 bases, with 5 bases separating them. CDR3 region: CASSLSIGELFF. CDR3 DNA: TGTGCCAGCAGTTTAAGTATCGGGGAGCTGTTTTTT.

The chain joins TRBV24-1 to TRBJ2-5; TRBD1 agrees at 7 bases. CDR1 is KGHDR, CDR2 SFDVKD, per germline. V trimming: 3 bases; J trimming: 6 bases; junction bases outside the gene matches: 6. The CDR3 is 14 residues long. In DNA, the CDR3 is TGTGCCACCAGTGATCCCCGACAGGGCAAGACCCAGTACTTC. This sequence encodes CATSDPRQGKTQYF.

This clone was observed many times. The chain employs TRBV6-5 and TRBJ2-7; D could derive from TRBD1 or TRBD2 (5 bases each). This CDR3 spans 14 amino acids. V dropped 2 bases and J dropped 3 bases, with 11 bases sitting between them. The germline V gene encodes CDR1 MNHEY and CDR2 SVGAGI. CDR3: CASSYGGGGYEQYF. As DNA, the CDR3 is TGTGCCAGCAGTTACGGTGGTGGGGGCTACGAGCAGTACTTC.